Below, 11 T cell receptor beta chains from the same sample are listed, as sequenced in a study of T-cell reconstitution after alpha-beta-depleted transplantation in children. Unique molecular identifiers were incorporated when the TCRbeta library was constructed. TCRdb fed the PCR reads into MiXCR, producing one record per CDR3 protein. The sample has 350,000 to 500,000 distinct CDR3 sequences, over 40% seen once. The specimen comprised PBMCs, sampled before TCRalphabeta/CD19-depleted stem cell transplant. The receptors were gathered from a girl under 10 years old with aplastic anemia, due to receive a stem cell transplant.

The gene calls are TRBV28 and TRBJ2-7; 11 bases match TRBD1. The CDR3 is 16 amino acids. Germline V CDR1 and CDR2: MDHEN, SYDVKM. V dropped 6 bases and J dropped 4; count of bases not matched to a gene: 11. CDR3 DNA: TGTGCCAGCAGCTCCGGGACAGGGGGACTAGTATACGAGCAGTACTTC. This translates into CASSSGTGGLVYEQYF.

Only a few counts were recorded for this clonotype. This chain joins TRBV11-2 and TRBJ2-5; weak D call: TRBD1 (5 bases). Trimming took 0 bases from V and 3 from J, leaving 17 bases between them. Germline lookup yields CDR1 SGHAT and CDR2 FQNNGV. The CDR3 runs to 17 residues. The CDR3 region is CASSLDYRDSLEETQYF. CDR3 nucleotide sequence: TGTGCCAGCAGCTTAGACTACCGTGACAGTCTAGAAGAGACCCAGTACTTC.

This clonotype was seen at least ten times. J is TRBJ1-5 and V is TRBV7-8, with TRBD1 matching over 7 bases. The CDR3 loop spans 14 amino acids. Trimming at V came to 2 bases and at J to 5 bases, leaving 3 bases not matched to a gene. Germline lookup yields CDR1 SGHVS and CDR2 FQNEAQ. The CDR3 DNA sequence: TGTGCCAGCAGCTTATACAGGGGCCATCAGCCCCAGCATTTT. This encodes CASSLYRGHQPQHF.

This clonotype was seen only a few times. The V call is TRBV20-1, the J call TRBJ2-5; D is undetermined. V lost 0 bases and J 1 base, leaving 12 bases between the germline ends. Germline CDR1 is DFQATT and CDR2 is SNEGSKA (reference sequence). This CDR3 contains 15 residues. The CDR3 nucleotides read TGCAGTGCTAGAGATCCTACAGCTTCCCAAGAGACCCAGTACTTC. The encoded protein is CSARDPTASQETQYF.

The V gene is TRBV7-8, the J gene TRBJ2-1, with D perhaps matching TRBD2 (5 bases). Germline lookup yields CDR1 SGHVS and CDR2 FQNEAQ. CDR3 size: 14 residues. Trimming removed 1 base from V and 5 bases from J, with 9 bases in between. CDR3 sequence: CASSLEMEDNEQFF. CDR3 bases: TGTGCCAGCAGCTTAGAAATGGAGGACAATGAGCAGTTCTTC.

This clonotype was detected many times. The rearrangement uses TRBV14 and TRBJ2-2; 8 bases align to TRBD1. The germline V gene has CDR1 SGHDN and CDR2 FVKESK. V dropped 4 bases and J dropped 0; count of bases not matched to a gene: 10. The CDR3 covers 18 residues. The CDR3 DNA reads TGTGCCAGCAGCCGAAGCAAGTGGACAGGGTCGAACACCGGGGAGCTGTTTTTT. Residues: CASSRSKWTGSNTGELFF.

The chain carries TRBV20-1 and TRBJ2-2, with TRBD2 matching 9 bases. Germline CDR1 DFQATT, CDR2 SNEGSKA (reference sequence). The J segment lost 2 bases and the V segment lost 6 bases, leaving 7 bases of the junction unmatched. There are 15 residues in the CDR3. Here the CDR3 DNA reads TGCAGTGCCGTTACTAGCGGGTCTAACACCGGGGAGCTGTTTTTT. It is translated as CSAVTSGSNTGELFF.

This clonotype was seen ten or more times. The J gene is TRBJ2-2, the V gene TRBV5-1, with D maybe TRBD2 (5 bases). V was trimmed by 3 bases and J by 1 base, leaving 10 bases between them. The germline CDR1 and CDR2 sequences are SGHRS and YFSETQ. This CDR3 comprises 15 residues. CDR3 coding DNA: TGCGCCAGCAGCTCCGCCGCGGGGAACACCGGGGAGCTGTTTTTT. It translates to CASSSAAGNTGELFF.

This sequence joins TRBV6-1 and TRBJ2-2; 11 positions match TRBD2. The V gene's germline CDR1 is MNHNS and CDR2 SASEGT. The CDR3 has 17 residues. With V trimmed by 6 bases and J by 2 bases, 8 bases remained unmatched. In DNA form, the CDR3 reads TGTGCCAGCAGGGGACTAGCGGTCTCCCCTAACACCGGGGAGCTGTTTTTT. It specifies CASRGLAVSPNTGELFF.

This clonotype has ten or more counts. Here the CDR3 DNA reads TGTGCCAGCAGTTTTAGGGGGACAGGGGGTTCCCAAGCTTTCTTT. Translation gives CASSFRGTGGSQAFF. The chain couples TRBV28 to TRBJ1-1; 11 bases match TRBD1. The CDR3 runs 15 residues. Germline trimming cut 3 bases from V and 9 bases from J; bases unmatched to any gene: 9. Germline CDR1 reads MDHEN; CDR2 reads SYDVKM. Together with reference TRBV28 and TRBJ1-1, the CDR3 gives the full variable domain: DVKVTQSSRYLVKRTGEKVFLECVQDMDHENMFWYRQDPGLGLRLIYFSYDVKMKEKGDIPEGYSVSREKKERFSLILESASTNQTSMYLCASSFRGTGGSQAFFGQGTRLTVV.

The chain links TRBV7-9 to TRBJ2-2; D call uncertain. Between the trimmed V and J ends, which lost 3 bases and 2 bases, there was a span of 7 bases. Germline loops: CDR1 SEHNR, CDR2 FQNEAQ (reference sequence). The CDR3 sequence is 14 residues long. This CDR3 reads CASSFSVNTGELFF. The CDR3 region has the DNA TGTGCCAGCAGCTTTAGTGTCAACACCGGGGAGCTGTTTTTT.